The clone carrying this T cell receptor beta chain was seen many times. Its cognate antigen is unknown. Time point specified: newly diagnosed GD, antithyroid drugs for less than 3 months. Preparation of the TCR library used RNA extracted from PBMCs. Tubes containing EDTA received 7 to 10 milliliters of drawn peripheral blood. Germline CDR1 and CDR2: DFQATT and SNEGSKA (reference sequence). This CDR3 contains 13 residues. Trimming cost V 0 bases and J 6 bases, with 8 bases left between them. This sample was included in a study of regulatory T cells in long-lasting Graves disease. Sequencing libraries for TCR beta were prepared with iRepertoire HTBI primers and Arm-PCR of CDR3 regions. A single record per CDR3 protein comes from TCRdb applying MiXCR to the multiplex PCR reads. The sample records about 610,000 distinct CDR3 sequences, about 16% being singletons. Findings and caveats of the study: TCR diversity was lower in persistent Graves' patients than in newly diagnosed ones.

This same sample was also taken into another study, of T cells in Graves' hyperthyroidism and ophthalmopathy. This second study notes: The primer set for the first-round RT-PCR of the TCR CDR3 was HTBI.

This clonotype originated in a young man with Graves disease. The source was peripheral blood mononuclear cells (PBMCs), collected at new diagnosis, from a patient treated with antithyroid drugs. This rearrangement joins TRBV20-1 to TRBJ2-2; possible D gene TRBD2, 6 bases. The CDR3 here is CSARETGAGELFF. The DNA of the CDR3 is TGCAGTGCTAGAGAGACGGGAGCCGGGGAGCTGTTTTTT.